What follows is one T cell receptor beta chain and its context. The antigen is not known. The V segment lost 5 bases and the J segment 3 bases; nucleotides outside the gene matches: 11. This CDR3 is 16 amino acids long. From germline, CDR1 is WNHNN and CDR2 SYGVQD (reference sequence). TCRdb processed the multiplex PCR reads anew with MiXCR; each CDR3 protein has one entry. The table shows more than 250,000 distinct CDR3 sequences, with 30% occurring only once. The data derive from a study of breast tumors, draining lymph nodes, adjacent tissues. Regarding the study as a whole: Luminal-like breast cancer showed significantly higher tumor–nontumor repertoire similarity than basal-like.

Samples came from axillary lymph nodes draining the breast cancer. The chain employs TRBV10-1 and TRBJ2-3; 7 nucleotides match TRBD1. The source is a female donor with breast cancer. Some clones in this sample may be carry-over from other donors' samples. The sequenced material came from axillary lymph node tissue. CDR3 bases: TGCGCCAGCAGTCCTCTCAGGGGGAAGGGGACAGATACGCAGTATTTT. The encoded protein is CASSPLRGKGTDTQYF.